The rows below give T cell receptor beta chains drawn from one sample of a study of T cells expressing NK-cell markers. TCRdb reanalyzed the 5' RACE reads, giving one entry per CDR3 protein sequence and no DNA. Its table records some 150,000 distinct CDR3 sequences. Specimen: blood T cells: a sorted CD56 or NKG2C T cell subset, CD4+ or CD8+ T cells, or bulk PBMC T cells (not recorded which). These TCRs come from a man between 18 and 35 years old in good health. CDR3s include the opening cysteine and the closing phenylalanine or tryptophan. The order of the fields is V gene, J gene, CDR3 protein.

V gene: TRBV30; J gene: TRBJ2-7; CDR3 protein: CAWSISGGNEQYF
V gene: TRBV5-1; J gene: TRBJ2-7; CDR3 protein: CASRDSGYEQYF
V gene: TRBV7-3; J gene: TRBJ1-1; CDR3 protein: CASSLNGGGTEAFF
V gene: TRBV3-1; J gene: TRBJ2-2; CDR3 protein: CASSYLDSPNTGELFF
V gene: TRBV7-2; J gene: TRBJ2-1; CDR3 protein: CASSLTDLAGAVEQFF
V gene: TRBV7-3; J gene: TRBJ2-1; CDR3 protein: CASSFGTSLKDEQFF
V gene: TRBV7-9; J gene: TRBJ1-1; CDR3 protein: CASRPPVDTEAFF
V gene: TRBV6-5; J gene: TRBJ2-7; CDR3 protein: CASSYGLPPSTYEQYF
V gene: TRBV6-1; J gene: TRBJ2-1; CDR3 protein: CASSEGAGTYHNEQFF
V gene: TRBV30; J gene: TRBJ1-1; CDR3 protein: CAWRPDSGDGVRGSRAEAFF
V gene: TRBV6-2/TRBV6-3; J gene: TRBJ2-5; CDR3 protein: CASSFGPGQGEETQYF
V gene: TRBV6-5; J gene: TRBJ2-7; CDR3 protein: CASSSPGMGGSYEQYF
V gene: TRBV15; J gene: TRBJ1-5; CDR3 protein: CATSREGAWDQPQHF
V gene: TRBV5-5; J gene: TRBJ2-5; CDR3 protein: CASSLYGSPQETQYF
V gene: TRBV4-2; J gene: TRBJ2-7; CDR3 protein: CASSPTSSERYEQYF
V gene: TRBV18; J gene: TRBJ2-6; CDR3 protein: CASSPPGQGYSGANVLTF
V gene: TRBV28; J gene: TRBJ2-1; CDR3 protein: CASSFPGGNSYNEQFF
V gene: TRBV12-3/TRBV12-4; J gene: TRBJ2-3; CDR3 protein: CASFGLVSRGLTDTQYF
V gene: TRBV7-3; J gene: TRBJ2-1; CDR3 protein: CASSLTESIRYNEQFF
V gene: TRBV6-1; J gene: TRBJ2-4; CDR3 protein: CASSLHTGTSGGNIQYF
V gene: TRBV30; J gene: TRBJ2-1; CDR3 protein: CAWDEPYNEQFF
V gene: TRBV7-8; J gene: TRBJ1-1; CDR3 protein: CASSPGTGMDIEAFF
V gene: TRBV27; J gene: TRBJ2-7; CDR3 protein: CASSSPSQGYEQYF
V gene: TRBV7-8; J gene: TRBJ1-1; CDR3 protein: CASSLAQDIEAFF
V gene: TRBV20-1; J gene: TRBJ2-7; CDR3 protein: CSARDGTAGYEQYF
V gene: TRBV4-1; J gene: TRBJ1-5; CDR3 protein: CASSQVDNQPQHF